What follows are 30 T cell receptor beta chains derived from one specimen sequenced in a study of blood T cell repertoires in COVID-19. Only in-frame clones appear in the TCRdb table, and some are missing; sequencing was by immunoSEQ multiplex PCR. Of 150,000 to 200,000 clones in the sample, over 70% were seen once. Sequenced sample: PBMCs or T cells enriched from blood (not recorded which). These receptor sequences come from a woman aged 55-70 years who had recovered from COVID-19.

This chain connects TRBV7-2 to TRBJ2-3; D is ambiguous. CDR3 length: 16 amino acids. Per germline, CDR1 SGHTA and CDR2 FQGNSA. The ends were cut back, 7 bases at V and 2 bases at J, with 19 bases in the middle. The CDR3 loop reads CASTQTLAPHTDTQYF. DNA of the CDR3: TGTGCCAGCACCCAAACCCTCGCCCCACACACAGATACGCAGTATTTT. The whole variable domain, remainder taken from reference TRBV7-2 and TRBJ2-3, is GAGVSQSPSNKVTEKGKDVELRCDPISGHTALYWYRQSLGQGLEFLIYFQGNSAPDKSGLPSDRFSAERTGGSVSTLTIQRTQQEDSAVYLCASTQTLAPHTDTQYFGPGTRLTVL.

Only a few counts were recorded for this clone. The rearrangement links TRBV27 to TRBJ2-1; D possibly corresponds to TRBD1 (6 bases). The V end lost 5 bases, the J end lost 2 bases, and 10 bases lay between the germline ends. The germline gives CDR1 MNHEY, CDR2 SMNVEV (reference sequence). The CDR3 sequence is 14 residues long. The CDR3 DNA sequence: TGTGCCAGCAGTCTCGGGACACCCTACAATGAGCAGTTCTTC. Encoded protein: CASSLGTPYNEQFF.

The rearrangement joins TRBV23-1 to TRBJ1-2, with D unclear. TRBV23-1 is designated an ORF whose function remains uncertain. The CDR3 is 13 amino acids. Trimming cost V 3 bases and J 5 bases, with 10 bases left between them. CDR3 nucleotides: TGCGCCAGCAGTCATGCCAGGCTTTATGGCTACACCTTC. Translating gives CASSHARLYGYTF.

The chain couples TRBV15 to TRBJ2-7; D is perhaps TRBD1 (6 bases). The germline CDR1 and CDR2 sequences are LNHNV and YYDKDF (reference sequence). The CDR3 runs to 16 residues. Trimming removed 1 base from V and 4 bases from J, with 17 bases in between. CDR3 sequence (DNA): TGTGCCACCAGCAGAGGTACAGGGTCCTCGTCTTACGAGCAGTACTTC. It is translated as CATSRGTGSSSYEQYF.

In this sample, this clone turned up once. The chain joins TRBV11-2 to TRBJ2-3, with TRBD1 matching 7 bases. This CDR3 comprises 14 residues. The junction had 5 bases not matched to a gene; V was cut back by 3 bases and J by 5 bases. Germline V lookup: CDR1 SGHAT, CDR2 FQNNGV. The CDR3 is CASSFRDSGDTQYF. The CDR3, as DNA: TGTGCCAGCAGCTTCCGGGACAGTGGAGATACGCAGTATTTT.

Details on this clone: The limits of the CDR3 on the DNA are not certain, so only TCRdb's listed CDR3 is given. The gene calls are TRBV6-6 and TRBJ1-5. With termini counted, the CDR3 has 13 amino acids. Looked up from germline, CDR1 is MNHNY and CDR2 is SVGAGI (reference sequence). This CDR3 reads CASSTSGLWPQHF.

The chain uses TRBV3-1 (or the pseudogene TRBV3-2) and TRBJ1-2; no clear D. With 2 bases removed from V and 2 bases from J, the gap between germline ends came to 15 bases. The CDR3 consists of 16 residues. Germline V CDR1 and CDR2: LGHDT, YNNKEL (reference sequence). CDR3 coding DNA: TGTGCCAGCAGCCAAAGAGTTCGGGGATCGAACTATGGCTACACCTTC. Translated: CASSQRVRGSNYGYTF.

This chain connects TRBV25-1 to TRBJ1-1; D call uncertain. V lost 6 bases to trimming and J lost 0 bases, with 5 bases between them. The CDR3 sequence is 12 residues long. Germline CDR1 is MGHDK and CDR2 is SYGVNS. The CDR3 region is CASRLMNTEAFF. The CDR3 DNA is TGTGCCAGCAGGCTAATGAACACTGAAGCTTTCTTT.

The rearrangement uses TRBV5-5 and TRBJ1-3; a weak D match, TRBD1 (5 bases). The CDR3 length is 15 residues. Per the germline V gene, CDR1 is SGHKS and CDR2 is YYEKEE (reference sequence). Trimming cost V 0 bases and J 5 bases, with 12 bases left between them. CDR3 in amino acids: CASSLERDARNTIYF. In nucleotides, the CDR3 is TGTGCCAGCAGCTTGGAGCGGGACGCCAGAAACACCATATATTTT.

The chain is built from TRBV19 and TRBJ2-3; 9 nucleotides agree with TRBD1. CDR1 is LNHDA, CDR2 SQIVND, per germline (reference sequence). Trimming at V came to 6 bases and at J to 4 bases, leaving 8 bases not matched to a gene. CDR3 length equals 15 residues. In DNA, the CDR3 is TGTGCCAGTAGACCTGAAACAGGGGGCCCAGATACGCAGTATTTT. This encodes CASRPETGGPDTQYF. Full variable domain (missing parts from reference TRBV19 and TRBJ2-3): DGGITQSPKYLFRKEGQNVTLSCEQNLNHDAMYWYRQDPGQGLRLIYYSQIVNDFQKGDIAEGYSVSREKKESFPLTVTSAQKNPTAFYLCASRPETGGPDTQYFGPGTRLTVL.

V is TRBV4-1 and J is TRBJ2-3; 7 positions agree with TRBD2. V lost 4 bases, J lost 3 bases, and 10 bases stayed unmatched. CDR1 MGHRA and CDR2 YSYEKL come from the germline V gene. This CDR3 contains 16 residues. The CDR3: CASSLSRREGTDTQYF. The CDR3 DNA reads as TGCGCCAGCAGCCTCAGTCGGAGGGAGGGGACAGATACGCAGTATTTT.

The chain links TRBV7-2 to TRBJ1-3; a possible D gene is TRBD1 (5 bases). Germline CDR1 and CDR2: SGHTA and FQGNSA. The length of the CDR3 is 16 residues. Trimming removed 5 bases at V and 4 bases at J, with 18 bases between. CDR3 in DNA: TGTGCCAGCAGCCTGGGGGGGGTCCTCTCCGGAAACACCATATATTTT. Encoded protein: CASSLGGVLSGNTIYF.

For this clone: The sample carries other DNA sequences with the same CDR3. The CDR3 region is CASSLDRSQETQYF. The CDR3 region has the DNA TGCGCCAGCAGCTTGGACAGGTCTCAAGAGACCCAGTACTTC. The J gene is TRBJ2-5, the V gene TRBV5-1; tentatively, D is TRBD1 (5 bases). V was cut by 0 bases and J by 2 bases, with 8 bases left in between. The germline gives CDR1 SGHRS, CDR2 YFSETQ. The length of the CDR3 is 14 residues.

CDR3 in amino acids: CASSLAGQGNHF. The CDR3 coding sequence is TGTGCCAGCAGTTTAGCGGGACAGGGGAACCACTTT. J is TRBJ1-6 and V is TRBV28, with TRBD1 matching 10 bases. The V and J ends lost 2 bases and 18 bases, in that order; junction bases with no gene match: 4. CDR1 and CDR2 (germline): MDHEN, SYDVKM. This CDR3 is 12 amino acids long. Using reference TRBV28 and TRBJ1-6 for the parts outside the CDR3, the full variable domain is DVKVTQSSRYLVKRTGEKVFLECVQDMDHENMFWYRQDPGLGLRLIYFSYDVKMKEKGDIPEGYSVSREKKERFSLILESASTNQTSMYLCASSLAGQGNHFGNGTRLTVT.

The chain has TRBV23-1 and TRBJ2-2, with a weak D call TRBD1 (5 bases). TRBV23-1 is an ORF, and what it does is uncertain. The CDR3 covers 20 residues. V was cut by 3 bases and J by 2 bases, with 25 bases left in between. The CDR3 reads CASSHTLGVGQGKNTGELFF. In DNA, the CDR3 is TGCGCCAGCAGTCACACCCTAGGGGTAGGGCAGGGAAAAAACACCGGGGAGCTGTTTTTT.

The chain joins TRBV5-4 to TRBJ2-3; 9 nucleotides agree with TRBD2. The CDR3 contains 17 residues. Trimming took 0 bases from V and 1 from J; bases not matched to a gene: 6. The V gene's germline CDR1 is SGHNT and CDR2 YYREEE (reference sequence). CDR3 loop: CASSLGLAGYGTDTQYF. CDR3 coding DNA: TGTGCCAGCAGCTTGGGTCTAGCGGGGTACGGCACAGATACGCAGTATTTT.

The chain combines TRBV6-5 with TRBJ1-3; D gene ambiguous. The V and J ends lost 0 bases and 0 bases respectively, with 9 bases between them. CDR1 MNHEY and CDR2 SVGAGI come from the germline V gene. The CDR3 extends over 16 amino acids. This CDR3 is CASSYSWEISGNTIYF. The DNA of the CDR3 is TGTGCCAGCAGTTACTCATGGGAGATCTCTGGAAACACCATATATTTT.

This sequence joins TRBV6-6 and TRBJ1-5, with 8 bases lining up with TRBD1. The trim removed 6 bases at V and 2 bases at J, leaving 6 bases unmatched. The germline gives CDR1 MNHNY, CDR2 SVGAGI (reference sequence). There are 15 residues in the CDR3. The CDR3 coding sequence is TGTGCCAGCAGCCCCGGACAGGGTGGCAATCAGCCCCAGCATTTT. It is translated as CASSPGQGGNQPQHF.

The sample holds a few counts of this clone. The chain couples TRBV5-4 to TRBJ2-7, with TRBD2 identical over 13 bases. Germline CDR1 is SGHNT and CDR2 is YYREEE (reference sequence). The CDR3 loop spans 16 amino acids. The junction had 3 bases not matched to a gene; V was cut back by 1 base and J by 2 bases. CDR3 sequence: CASSLPGLAGTYEQYF. The CDR3 DNA follows: TGTGCCAGCAGCTTGCCGGGACTAGCGGGGACCTACGAGCAGTACTTC.

The chain links TRBV4-1 to TRBJ2-2; D is possibly TRBD1 (6 bases). CDR3 length: 18 amino acids. V dropped 1 base and J dropped 0 bases, with 15 bases sitting between them. The V gene's germline CDR1 is MGHRA and CDR2 YSYEKL. The CDR3 loop is CASSQVGQGTSNTGELFF. Here the CDR3 DNA reads TGCGCCAGCAGCCAAGTTGGGCAGGGGACCTCGAACACCGGGGAGCTGTTTTTT.

This chain links TRBV11-2 with TRBJ2-7, with D perhaps TRBD2 (5 bases). The CDR3 has 12 residues. The ends were cut back, 3 bases at V and 5 bases at J, with 8 bases in the middle. The germline V gene has CDR1 SGHAT and CDR2 FQNNGV. The CDR3 sequence: CASSFSGDEQYF. CDR3 nucleotide sequence: TGTGCCAGCAGCTTTTCCGGGGACGAGCAGTACTTC.

The J gene is TRBJ2-3, the V gene TRBV6-5; the D is unclear. CDR3 length: 12 residues. Trimming took 4 bases from V and 4 from J, leaving 6 bases between them. From germline, CDR1 is MNHEY and CDR2 SVGAGI. The CDR3 coding sequence is TGTGCCAGCAGTTCCAGCGCAGATACGCAGTATTTT. Protein: CASSSSADTQYF.

The chain links TRBV29-1 to TRBJ1-1, with 7 bases matching TRBD1. The ends lost 7 bases at V and 3 bases at J; junction bases unmatched: 17. CDR1 and CDR2 (germline): SQVTM, ANQGSEA. The CDR3 is 16 residues long. The CDR3 sequence: CSARLWQGGLDTEAFF. For the CDR3, the DNA is TGCAGCGCCCGTTTGTGGCAGGGGGGATTGGACACTGAAGCTTTCTTT. Using reference TRBV29-1 and TRBJ1-1 for the parts outside the CDR3, the full variable domain is SAVISQKPSRDICQRGTSLTIQCQVDSQVTMMFWYRQQPGQSLTLIATANQGSEATYESGFVIDKFPISRPNLTFSTLTVSNMSPEDSSIYLCSARLWQGGLDTEAFFGQGTRLTVV.

The chain combines TRBV3-1 (or the pseudogene TRBV3-2) with TRBJ1-1; 7 bases map to TRBD1. This CDR3 is built from 14 residues. CDR1 is LGHDT and CDR2 is YNNKEL in the germline V gene (reference sequence). With V trimmed by 2 bases and J by 3 bases, 3 bases remained unmatched. The CDR3 is CASSQPGTDTEAFF. CDR3 sequence (DNA): TGTGCCAGCAGCCAACCTGGGACAGACACTGAAGCTTTCTTT.

This chain links TRBV29-1 with TRBJ2-1; TRBD1 matches at 7 bases. Germline trimming cut 8 bases from V and 4 bases from J; bases unmatched to any gene: 14. In germline, CDR1 is SQVTM, CDR2 ANQGSEA. This CDR3 is built from 15 residues. The CDR3 reads CSLKRPGQRYNEQFF. DNA for the CDR3: TGCAGCTTGAAAAGGCCGGGACAGCGATACAATGAGCAGTTCTTC.

The chain employs TRBV7-2 and TRBJ1-5; D is undetermined. CDR1 is SGHTA and CDR2 is FQGNSA in the germline V gene. The CDR3 spans 15 residues. With 1 base removed from V and 4 bases from J, the gap between germline ends came to 11 bases. Here the CDR3 DNA reads TGTGCCAGCAGCTTAGGTCGGCAGGCTAATCAGCCCCAGCATTTT. Translated: CASSLGRQANQPQHF. The full variable domain, rest sourced from reference TRBV7-2 and TRBJ1-5, is GAGVSQSPSNKVTEKGKDVELRCDPISGHTALYWYRQSLGQGLEFLIYFQGNSAPDKSGLPSDRFSAERTGGSVSTLTIQRTQQEDSAVYLCASSLGRQANQPQHFGDGTRLSIL.

The chain carries TRBV2 and TRBJ1-4; possible D gene TRBD1, 5 bases. V was pared by 6 bases and J by 8 bases, with 13 bases between. The germline V gene encodes CDR1 SNHLY and CDR2 FYNNEI. The CDR3 contains 13 residues. The CDR3 DNA is TGTGCCAGCAGCCGCGGGGCGGTGGAAAAACTGTTTTTT. Protein: CASSRGAVEKLFF.

This chain joins TRBV24-1 and TRBJ2-7, with 10 bases identical to TRBD1. CDR1 KGHDR and CDR2 SFDVKD come from the germline V gene. The length of the CDR3 is 19 residues. Trimming at V came to 1 base and at J to 0 bases, leaving 11 bases not matched to a gene. Here the CDR3 reads CATSDLRDRGPVSSYEQYF. CDR3 nucleotide sequence: TGTGCCACCAGTGATTTAAGGGACAGGGGACCTGTTAGCTCCTACGAGCAGTACTTC.

This clone has just one count. The chain couples TRBV15 to TRBJ2-2; the D is unclear. V lost 6 bases and J 5 bases, leaving 7 bases between the germline ends. This CDR3 comprises 12 residues. Per the germline V gene, CDR1 is LNHNV and CDR2 is YYDKDF (reference sequence). In DNA, the CDR3 is TGTGCCACCAGTCACGGTACCGGGGAGCTGTTTTTT. Its translation: CATSHGTGELFF.

The rearrangement uses TRBV19 and TRBJ2-3, with 8 bases lining up with TRBD1. From germline, CDR1 is LNHDA and CDR2 SQIVND (reference sequence). V shed 3 bases and J 4 bases; nucleotides not matched to a gene: 6. The CDR3 extends over 15 amino acids. CDR3 nucleotide sequence: TGTGCCAGTAGTATCCCAGGGGGCCAGGCAGATACGCAGTATTTT. This sequence encodes CASSIPGGQADTQYF.